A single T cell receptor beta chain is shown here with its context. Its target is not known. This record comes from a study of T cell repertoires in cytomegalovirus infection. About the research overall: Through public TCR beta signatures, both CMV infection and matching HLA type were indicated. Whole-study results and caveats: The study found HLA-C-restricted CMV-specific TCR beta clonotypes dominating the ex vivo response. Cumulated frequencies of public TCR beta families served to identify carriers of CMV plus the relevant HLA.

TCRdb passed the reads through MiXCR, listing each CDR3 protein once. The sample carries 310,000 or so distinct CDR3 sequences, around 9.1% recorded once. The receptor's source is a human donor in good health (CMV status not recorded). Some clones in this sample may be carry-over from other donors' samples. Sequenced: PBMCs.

This CDR3 reads CASSRDNLHNEQFF. CDR3 bases: TGCGCCAGCAGCCGCGATAATCTCCACAATGAGCAGTTCTTC. The chain combines TRBV5-1 with TRBJ2-1; D is ambiguous. V was trimmed by 4 bases and J by 5 bases, leaving 13 bases between them. The CDR3 length is 14 residues. The germline V gene encodes CDR1 SGHRS and CDR2 YFSETQ.